What follows are 15 T cell receptor beta chains derived from one specimen sequenced in a study of identifying expanded T cells in peripheral blood. Produced via immunoSEQ multiplex PCR; TCRdb's table is partial and in-frame only. This sample has around 100,000 clones; roughly 88% occur once, and the top ten carry around 14%. The sample comprised blood. These receptor sequences come from a person aged 18 to 70 in good health.

This clone was found once. The V and J genes are TRBV5-1 and TRBJ1-1; no definite D call. Trimming removed 1 base at V and 1 base at J, with 8 bases between. Germline CDR1 reads SGHRS; CDR2 reads YFSETQ. The CDR3 contains 14 residues. In DNA, the CDR3 is TGCGCCAGCAGCTTGTCGGGAACGAACACTGAAGCTTTCTTT. It yields the protein CASSLSGTNTEAFF.

V is TRBV6-6 and J is TRBJ2-7, with TRBD1 matching 9 bases. The germline V gene encodes CDR1 MNHNY and CDR2 SVGAGI (reference sequence). V lost 4 bases to trimming and J lost 8 bases; unmatched junction nucleotides: 12. The CDR3 has 15 residues. The CDR3 nucleotides are TGTGCCAGCAGTTTTACCGGGACAGGGAGCGAAAAGCAGTACTTC. Translated: CASSFTGTGSEKQYF.

This rearrangement joins TRBV29-1 to TRBJ2-5, with 7 bases that match TRBD2. The CDR3 runs to 16 residues. The germline V gene has CDR1 SQVTM and CDR2 ANQGSEA. Unmatched junction bases numbered 20, after V lost 8 bases and J lost 5 bases. CDR3 bases: TGCAGCTTCCGACCCCTTGGTGGGAGGGCCAGGGAGACCCAGTACTTC. As protein: CSFRPLGGRARETQYF.

The chain uses TRBV7-3 and TRBJ1-1, with 7 positions matching TRBD1. The CDR3 length is 15 residues. Per the germline V gene, CDR1 is SGHTA and CDR2 is FQGTGA. Trimming at V came to 4 bases and at J to 3 bases, leaving 8 bases not matched to a gene. In DNA, the CDR3 is TGTGCCAGCAGCTCAAGTCAGGGGGTTTACACTGAAGCTTTCTTT. It codes for CASSSSQGVYTEAFF.

The chain recombines TRBV7-7 with TRBJ1-5; D is perhaps TRBD1 (5 bases). Germline V gene lookup returns CDR1 SSHAT and CDR2 FNYEAQ (reference sequence). The CDR3 is 15 amino acids. The ends were cut back, 1 base at V and 2 bases at J, with 9 bases in the middle. The CDR3 coding sequence is TGTGCCAGCAGCTTAGGGGGACGGTGCAATCAGCCCCAGCATTTT. Its translation is CASSLGGRCNQPQHF. Full variable domain (rest looked up from reference TRBV7-7 and TRBJ1-5): GAGVSQSPRYKVTKRGQDVTLRCDPISSHATLYWYQQALGQGPEFLTYFNYEAQPDKSGLPSDRFSAERPEGSISTLTIQRTEQRDSAMYRCASSLGGRCNQPQHFGDGTRLSIL.

This chain connects TRBV6-1 to TRBJ2-7; 9 bases agree with TRBD1. This CDR3 contains 15 residues. V dropped 7 bases and J dropped 4; count of bases not matched to a gene: 11. Germline loops: CDR1 MNHNS, CDR2 SASEGT. The CDR3 DNA reads TGTGCCAGCACCTTTCGTGGGACAGGGCTATACGAGCAGTACTTC. It is translated as CASTFRGTGLYEQYF.

The chain is built from TRBV11-2 and TRBJ1-2; TRBD1 matches 7 bases. CDR1 is SGHAT and CDR2 is FQNNGV in the germline V gene. V was pared by 5 bases and J by 7 bases, with 10 bases of the junction left unmatched. CDR3 length: 14 residues. The CDR3 region is CASSPNRGYSGYTF. CDR3 sequence (DNA): TGTGCCAGCAGCCCAAACAGGGGATATAGTGGCTACACCTTC.

The chain is built from TRBV28 and TRBJ1-5; the D gene is possibly TRBD1 (5 bases). V was cut by 0 bases and J by 2 bases, with 8 bases left in between. The CDR3 sequence is 15 residues long. Germline CDR1 is MDHEN and CDR2 is SYDVKM. In DNA, the CDR3 is TGTGCCAGCAGTTTATGGGGGGGAGGCAATCAGCCCCAGCATTTT. Its protein product is CASSLWGGGNQPQHF. Together with reference TRBV28 and TRBJ1-5, the CDR3 gives the full variable domain: DVKVTQSSRYLVKRTGEKVFLECVQDMDHENMFWYRQDPGLGLRLIYFSYDVKMKEKGDIPEGYSVSREKKERFSLILESASTNQTSMYLCASSLWGGGNQPQHFGDGTRLSIL.

This clone was found once. The CDR3 DNA reads TGCGCCAGCAGCTTTGGACAGAAGAACACCGGGGAGCTGTTTTTT. Translating gives CASSFGQKNTGELFF. J is TRBJ2-2 and V is TRBV5-1; possibly TRBD1 for D (6 bases). The CDR3 has 15 residues. Deletions cut 2 bases from V and 1 base from J, with 9 bases between. Per germline, CDR1 SGHRS and CDR2 YFSETQ.

The rearrangement links TRBV6-5 to TRBJ1-5; 7 positions match TRBD1. The V gene end was trimmed by 6 bases and the J gene end by 2 bases; junction bases not matched to a gene: 4. From germline, CDR1 is MNHEY and CDR2 SVGAGI. This CDR3 spans 14 amino acids. CDR3 bases: TGTGCCAGCAGGGACAGGTTGGGCAATCAGCCCCAGCATTTT. Translating it yields CASRDRLGNQPQHF.

V is TRBV9 and J is TRBJ1-3, with TRBD1 matching over 9 bases. Trimming took 6 bases from V and 4 from J; bases not matched to a gene: 8. The CDR3 sequence is 15 residues long. CDR1 is SGDLS, CDR2 YYNGEE, per germline. CDR3 DNA sequence: TGTGCCAGCACCCCGTACGGGACAGGGGGAAACACCATATATTTT. Protein sequence: CASTPYGTGGNTIYF.

The chain combines TRBV14 with TRBJ2-7; no definite D call. From germline, CDR1 is SGHDN and CDR2 FVKESK. V lost 0 bases, J lost 4 bases, and 7 bases lay in between. The CDR3 extends over 13 amino acids. The CDR3 loop reads CASSQDRDYEQYF. Here the CDR3 DNA reads TGTGCCAGCAGCCAAGATCGAGATTACGAGCAGTACTTC.

The chain links TRBV7-9 to TRBJ1-1, with no clear D. This CDR3 has 14 amino acids. CDR1 is SEHNR and CDR2 is FQNEAQ in the germline V gene (reference sequence). V lost 1 base and J lost 0, with 6 bases in between. For the CDR3, the DNA is TGTGCCAGCAGCTTAGGAGGTCTGAACACTGAAGCTTTCTTT. Amino acid sequence: CASSLGGLNTEAFF.

The rearrangement uses TRBV7-2 and TRBJ1-5, with 10 bases identical to TRBD1. Trimming took 5 bases from V and 6 from J; bases not matched to a gene: 1. The V gene's germline CDR1 is SGHTA and CDR2 FQGNSA. The CDR3 is 13 amino acids. DNA for the CDR3: TGTGCCAGCAGCGGGACAGGGGCTCAGCCCCAGCATTTT. It encodes CASSGTGAQPQHF.

V usage is TRBV9 and J usage is TRBJ2-3; D remains unclear. CDR3 length equals 13 residues. The V end was cut by 5 bases, the J end by 0 bases, with 7 bases between. Per germline, CDR1 SGDLS and CDR2 YYNGEE. CDR3 in DNA: TGTGCCAGCAGTGACCAGAGCACAGATACGCAGTATTTT. This sequence encodes CASSDQSTDTQYF.